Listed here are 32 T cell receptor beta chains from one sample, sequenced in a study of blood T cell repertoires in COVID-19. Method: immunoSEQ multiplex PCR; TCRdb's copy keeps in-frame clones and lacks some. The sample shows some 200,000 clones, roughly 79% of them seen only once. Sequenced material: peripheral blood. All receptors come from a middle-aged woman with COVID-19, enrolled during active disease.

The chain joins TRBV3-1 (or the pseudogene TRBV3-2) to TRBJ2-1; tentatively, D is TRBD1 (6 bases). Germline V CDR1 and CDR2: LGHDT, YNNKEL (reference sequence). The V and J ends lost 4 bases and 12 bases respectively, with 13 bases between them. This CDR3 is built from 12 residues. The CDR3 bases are TGTGCCAGCAGCCTTCGCGAAGGGGGGCAGTTCTTC. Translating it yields CASSLREGGQFF.

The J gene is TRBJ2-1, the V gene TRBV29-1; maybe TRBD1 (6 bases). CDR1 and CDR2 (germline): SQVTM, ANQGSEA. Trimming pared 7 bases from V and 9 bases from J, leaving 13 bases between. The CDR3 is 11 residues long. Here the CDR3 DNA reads TGCAGCGGCCAACAGGGAACTGAGCAGTTCTTC. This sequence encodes CSGQQGTEQFF.

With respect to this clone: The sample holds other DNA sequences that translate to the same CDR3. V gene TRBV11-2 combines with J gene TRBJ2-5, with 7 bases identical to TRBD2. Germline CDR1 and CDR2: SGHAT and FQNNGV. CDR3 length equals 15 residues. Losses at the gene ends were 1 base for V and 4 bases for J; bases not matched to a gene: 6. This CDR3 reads CASSLAGGNLETQYF. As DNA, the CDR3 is TGTGCCAGCAGCTTAGCGGGAGGAAACTTAGAGACCCAGTACTTC. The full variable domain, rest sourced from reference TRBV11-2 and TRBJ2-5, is EAGVAQSPRYKIIEKRQSVAFWCNPISGHATLYWYQQILGQGPKLLIQFQNNGVVDDSQLPKDRFSAERLKGVDSTLKIQPAKLEDSAVYLCASSLAGGNLETQYFGPGTRLLVL.

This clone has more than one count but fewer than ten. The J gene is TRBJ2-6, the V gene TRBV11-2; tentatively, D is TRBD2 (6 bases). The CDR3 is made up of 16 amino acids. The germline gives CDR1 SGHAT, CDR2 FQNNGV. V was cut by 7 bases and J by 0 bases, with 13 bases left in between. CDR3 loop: CASTGTVLSGANVLTF. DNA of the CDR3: TGTGCCAGCACCGGGACTGTCCTCTCTGGGGCCAACGTCCTGACTTTC.

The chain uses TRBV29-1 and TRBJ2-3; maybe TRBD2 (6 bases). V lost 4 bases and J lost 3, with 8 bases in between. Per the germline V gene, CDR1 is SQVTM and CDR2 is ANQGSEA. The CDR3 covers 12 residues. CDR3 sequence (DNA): TGCAGCGTTGCGGAGGGAACAGATACGCAGTATTTT. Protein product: CSVAEGTDTQYF.

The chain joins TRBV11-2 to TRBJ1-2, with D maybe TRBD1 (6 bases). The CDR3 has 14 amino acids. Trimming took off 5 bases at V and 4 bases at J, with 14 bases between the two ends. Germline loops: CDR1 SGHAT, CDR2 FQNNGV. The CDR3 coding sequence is TGTGCCAGCAGCGTACACAGGGCCGGCTATGGCTACACCTTC. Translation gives CASSVHRAGYGYTF.

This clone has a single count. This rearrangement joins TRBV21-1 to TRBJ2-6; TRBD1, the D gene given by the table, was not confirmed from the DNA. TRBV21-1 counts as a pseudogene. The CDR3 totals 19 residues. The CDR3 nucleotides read TGTGCCAGCAGCTGTTTGATGCGATCTTACAGCTCTGGGGCCAACGTCCTGACTTTC. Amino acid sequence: CASSCLMRSYSSGANVLTF.

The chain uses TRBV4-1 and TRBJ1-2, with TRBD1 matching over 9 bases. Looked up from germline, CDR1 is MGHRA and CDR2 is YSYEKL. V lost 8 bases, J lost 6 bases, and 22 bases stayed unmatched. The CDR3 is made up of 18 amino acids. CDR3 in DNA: TGCGCCAGCGGCTACCCTTGGCAATCTCCTACAGGGGGCCATGGCTACACCTTC. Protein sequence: CASGYPWQSPTGGHGYTF.

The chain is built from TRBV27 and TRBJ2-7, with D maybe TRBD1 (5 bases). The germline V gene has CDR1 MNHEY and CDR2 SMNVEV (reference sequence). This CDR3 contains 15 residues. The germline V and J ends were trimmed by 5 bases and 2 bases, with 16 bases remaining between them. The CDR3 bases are TGTGCCAGCAGTCCCTCCCGGACACCAACCTACGAGCAGTACTTC. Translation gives CASSPSRTPTYEQYF.

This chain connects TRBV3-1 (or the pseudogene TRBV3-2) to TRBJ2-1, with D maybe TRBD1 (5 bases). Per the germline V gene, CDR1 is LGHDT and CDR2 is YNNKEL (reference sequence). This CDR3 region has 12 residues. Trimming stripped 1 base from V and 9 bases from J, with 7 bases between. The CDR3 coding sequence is TGTGCCAGCAGCCAAGTAAGGGGTGAGCAGTTCTTC. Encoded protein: CASSQVRGEQFF.

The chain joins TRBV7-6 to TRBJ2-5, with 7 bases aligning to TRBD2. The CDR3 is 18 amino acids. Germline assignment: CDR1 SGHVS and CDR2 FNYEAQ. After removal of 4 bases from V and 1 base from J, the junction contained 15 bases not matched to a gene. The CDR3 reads CASSSSPVQRGSQETQYF. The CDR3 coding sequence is TGTGCCAGCAGCTCCTCCCCTGTCCAGCGGGGCAGCCAAGAGACCCAGTACTTC. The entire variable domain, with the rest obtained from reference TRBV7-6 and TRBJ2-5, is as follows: GAGVSQSPRYKVTKRGQDVALRCDPISGHVSLYWYRQALGQGPEFLTYFNYEAQQDKSGLPNDRFSAERPEGSISTLTIQRTEQRDSAMYRCASSSSPVQRGSQETQYFGPGTRLLVL.

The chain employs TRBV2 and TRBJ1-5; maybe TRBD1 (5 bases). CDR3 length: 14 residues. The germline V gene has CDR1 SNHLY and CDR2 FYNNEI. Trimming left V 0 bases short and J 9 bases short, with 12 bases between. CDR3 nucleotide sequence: TGTGCCAGCAGTGAAGCGCAAAGGGGTACGCCCCAGCATTTT. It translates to CASSEAQRGTPQHF.

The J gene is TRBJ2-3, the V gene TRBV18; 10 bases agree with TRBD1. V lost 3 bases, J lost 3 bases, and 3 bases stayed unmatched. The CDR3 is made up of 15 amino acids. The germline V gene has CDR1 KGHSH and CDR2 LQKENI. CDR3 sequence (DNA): TGTGCCAGCTCACCTGGACAGGGGGTGACAGATACGCAGTATTTT. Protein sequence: CASSPGQGVTDTQYF. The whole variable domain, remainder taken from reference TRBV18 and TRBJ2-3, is NAGVMQNPRHLVRRRGQEARLRCSPMKGHSHVYWYRQLPEEGLKFMVYLQKENIIDESGMPKERFSAEFPKEGPSILRIQQVVRGDSAAYFCASSPGQGVTDTQYFGPGTRLTVL.

The CDR3 nucleotides are TGCGCCAGCAGCGACACTGGCACTGAAGCTTTCTTT. Its translation is CASSDTGTEAFF. The rearrangement uses TRBV4-1 and TRBJ1-1, with D uncertain. The germline V gene encodes CDR1 MGHRA and CDR2 YSYEKL. V lost 5 bases and J lost 4, with 8 bases in between. CDR3 length equals 12 residues.

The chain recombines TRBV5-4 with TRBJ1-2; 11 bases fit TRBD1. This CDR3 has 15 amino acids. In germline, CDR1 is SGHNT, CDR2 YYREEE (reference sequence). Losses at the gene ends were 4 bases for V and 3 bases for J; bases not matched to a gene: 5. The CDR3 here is CASSHRDRGYYGYTF. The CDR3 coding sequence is TGTGCCAGCAGCCACCGGGACAGGGGGTACTATGGCTACACCTTC.

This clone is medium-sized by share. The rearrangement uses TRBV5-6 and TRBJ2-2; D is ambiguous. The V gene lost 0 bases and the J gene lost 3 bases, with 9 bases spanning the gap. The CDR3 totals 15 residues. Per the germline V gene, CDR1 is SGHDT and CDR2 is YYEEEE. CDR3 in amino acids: CASSLGLDDTGELFF. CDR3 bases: TGTGCCAGCAGCTTGGGTCTAGACGACACCGGGGAGCTGTTTTTT.

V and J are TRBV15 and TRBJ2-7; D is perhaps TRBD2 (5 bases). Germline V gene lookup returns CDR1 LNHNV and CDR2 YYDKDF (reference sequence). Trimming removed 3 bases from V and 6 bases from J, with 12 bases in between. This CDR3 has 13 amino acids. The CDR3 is CATSRRGPGEQYF. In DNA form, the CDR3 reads TGTGCCACCAGCAGGAGAGGGCCAGGCGAGCAGTACTTC. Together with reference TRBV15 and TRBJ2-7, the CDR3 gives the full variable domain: DAMVIQNPRYQVTQFGKPVTLSCSQTLNHNVMYWYQQKSSQAPKLLFHYYDKDFNNEADTPDNFQSRRPNTSFCFLDIRSPGLGDTAMYLCATSRRGPGEQYFGPGTRLTVT.

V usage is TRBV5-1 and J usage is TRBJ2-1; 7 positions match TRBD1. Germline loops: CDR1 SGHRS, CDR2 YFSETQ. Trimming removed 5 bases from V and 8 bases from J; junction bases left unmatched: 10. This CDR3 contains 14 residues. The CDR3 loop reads CASRSDRVLYEQFF. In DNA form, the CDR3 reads TGCGCCAGCAGGAGTGACAGGGTTTTGTATGAGCAGTTCTTC.

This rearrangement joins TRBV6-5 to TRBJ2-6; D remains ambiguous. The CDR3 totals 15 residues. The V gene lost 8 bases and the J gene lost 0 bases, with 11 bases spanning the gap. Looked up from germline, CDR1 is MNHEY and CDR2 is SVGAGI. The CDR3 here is CASAGGTSGANVLTF. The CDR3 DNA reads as TGTGCCAGCGCTGGCGGAACCTCTGGGGCCAACGTCCTGACTTTC.

CDR3 coding DNA: TGTGCCAGCAGTAGACAGTTTCAAGAGACCCAGTACTTC. Protein sequence: CASSRQFQETQYF. The chain joins TRBV28 to TRBJ2-5; maybe TRBD1 (5 bases). The germline V gene has CDR1 MDHEN and CDR2 SYDVKM. Trimming left V 5 bases short and J 2 bases short, with 9 bases between. This CDR3 has 13 residues.

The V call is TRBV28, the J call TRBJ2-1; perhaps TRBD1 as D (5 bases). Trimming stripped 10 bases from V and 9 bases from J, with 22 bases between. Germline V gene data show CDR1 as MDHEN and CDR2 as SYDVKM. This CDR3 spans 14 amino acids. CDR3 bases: TGTGCCATAGCCGGGCTAGACAAGGACACTGAGCAGTTCTTC. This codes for CAIAGLDKDTEQFF.

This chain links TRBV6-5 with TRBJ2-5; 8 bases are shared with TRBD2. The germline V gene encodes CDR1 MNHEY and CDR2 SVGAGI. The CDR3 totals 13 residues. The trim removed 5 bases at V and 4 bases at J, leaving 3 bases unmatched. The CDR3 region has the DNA TGTGCCAGCAGTCGTACTAGCGGAGAGACCCAGTACTTC. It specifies CASSRTSGETQYF.

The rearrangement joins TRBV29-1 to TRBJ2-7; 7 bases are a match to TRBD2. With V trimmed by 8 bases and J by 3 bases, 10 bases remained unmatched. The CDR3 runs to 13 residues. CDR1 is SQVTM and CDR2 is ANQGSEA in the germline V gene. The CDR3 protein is CSILLGGSYEQYF. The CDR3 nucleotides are TGCAGCATTCTTCTTGGCGGGAGCTACGAGCAGTACTTC.

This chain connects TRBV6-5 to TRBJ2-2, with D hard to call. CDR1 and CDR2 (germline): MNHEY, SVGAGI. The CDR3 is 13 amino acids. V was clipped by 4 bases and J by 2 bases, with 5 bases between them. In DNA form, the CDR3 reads TGTGCCAGCAGTTTCTTTAACACCGGGGAGCTGTTTTTT. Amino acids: CASSFFNTGELFF.

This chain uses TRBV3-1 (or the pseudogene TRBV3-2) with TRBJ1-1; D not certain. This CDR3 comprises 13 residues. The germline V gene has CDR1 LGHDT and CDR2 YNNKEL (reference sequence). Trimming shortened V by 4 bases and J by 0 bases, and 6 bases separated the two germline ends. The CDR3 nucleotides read TGTGCCAGCAGCCCCATCATGAACACTGAAGCTTTCTTT. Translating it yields CASSPIMNTEAFF.

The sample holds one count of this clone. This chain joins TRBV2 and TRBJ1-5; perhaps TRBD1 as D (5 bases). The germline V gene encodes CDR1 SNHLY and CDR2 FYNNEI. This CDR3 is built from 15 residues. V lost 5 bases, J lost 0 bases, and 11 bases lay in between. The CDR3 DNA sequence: TGTGCCAGCAGTAAAACAGGAAATAGCAATCAGCCCCAGCATTTT. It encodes CASSKTGNSNQPQHF.

The CDR3 bases are TGTGCCAGCTCACCACCGTCGAATCAGCCCCAGCATTTT. Amino acids: CASSPPSNQPQHF. V usage is TRBV18 and J usage is TRBJ1-5; D gene uncertain. Germline CDR1 is KGHSH and CDR2 is LQKENI. The length of the CDR3 is 13 residues. Trimming removed 0 bases from V and 4 bases from J, with 4 bases in between.

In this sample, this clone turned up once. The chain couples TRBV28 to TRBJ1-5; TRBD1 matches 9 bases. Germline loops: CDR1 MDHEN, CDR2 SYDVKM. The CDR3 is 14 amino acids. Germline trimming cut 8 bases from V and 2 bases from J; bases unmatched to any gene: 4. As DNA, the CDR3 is TGTGCCAGCTCGGGACAGGGTGGCAATCAGCCCCAGCATTTT. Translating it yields CASSGQGGNQPQHF.

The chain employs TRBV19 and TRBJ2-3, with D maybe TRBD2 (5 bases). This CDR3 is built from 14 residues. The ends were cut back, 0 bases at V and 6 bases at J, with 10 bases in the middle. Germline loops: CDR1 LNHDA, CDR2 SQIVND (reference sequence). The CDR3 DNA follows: TGTGCCAGTAGTATAGAAGAGGGTTGGGATACGCAGTATTTT. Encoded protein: CASSIEEGWDTQYF.

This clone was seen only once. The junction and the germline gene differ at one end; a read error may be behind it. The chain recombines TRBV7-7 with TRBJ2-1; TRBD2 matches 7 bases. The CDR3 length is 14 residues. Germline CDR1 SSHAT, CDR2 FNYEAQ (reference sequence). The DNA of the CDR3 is TGTGCTAGCAGCTCTAGCGGCTCCTACAATGAGCAGTTCTTC. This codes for CASSSSGSYNEQFF.

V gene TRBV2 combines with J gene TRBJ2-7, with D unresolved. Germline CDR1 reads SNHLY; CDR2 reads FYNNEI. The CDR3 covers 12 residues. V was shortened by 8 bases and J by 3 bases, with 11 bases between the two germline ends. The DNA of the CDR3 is TGTGCCAGCCAGAGGATTTTCTACGAGCAGTACTTC. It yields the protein CASQRIFYEQYF.

The CDR3 sequence is CATSDFRSGTYGYTF. The CDR3 DNA reads TGTGCCACCAGTGATTTTAGGTCAGGGACTTATGGCTACACCTTC. The chain carries TRBV24-1 and TRBJ1-2, with a weak D call TRBD1 (5 bases). V lost 1 base and J lost 5, with 13 bases in between. This CDR3 has 15 amino acids. Per the germline V gene, CDR1 is KGHDR and CDR2 is SFDVKD.